This T cell receptor (beta chain) was profiled in a study of response to subunit inactivated influenza vaccine. The CDR3 has 16 residues. V gave up 0 bases and J gave up 9 bases; unmatched junction bases: 8. The germline CDR1 and CDR2 sequences are SGHDN and FVKESK. From the RT-PCR reads, TCRdb called clonotypes with MiXCR, one entry per CDR3 protein. The sample shows under 950,000 distinct CDR3 sequences, 20% to 25% of them seen only once. This clonotype was detected only a few times. This sequence joins TRBV14 and TRBJ2-1, with 10 nucleotides matching TRBD2. The receptor comes from a man aged 50 or older who received an inactivated influenza vaccine. The sequencing used PBMCs from blood, collected more than 4 days after vaccination. The CDR3 DNA is TGTGCCAGCAGCCAAGATGTACTAGCGGGGAACGGTGAGCAGTTCTTC. It codes for CASSQDVLAGNGEQFF.